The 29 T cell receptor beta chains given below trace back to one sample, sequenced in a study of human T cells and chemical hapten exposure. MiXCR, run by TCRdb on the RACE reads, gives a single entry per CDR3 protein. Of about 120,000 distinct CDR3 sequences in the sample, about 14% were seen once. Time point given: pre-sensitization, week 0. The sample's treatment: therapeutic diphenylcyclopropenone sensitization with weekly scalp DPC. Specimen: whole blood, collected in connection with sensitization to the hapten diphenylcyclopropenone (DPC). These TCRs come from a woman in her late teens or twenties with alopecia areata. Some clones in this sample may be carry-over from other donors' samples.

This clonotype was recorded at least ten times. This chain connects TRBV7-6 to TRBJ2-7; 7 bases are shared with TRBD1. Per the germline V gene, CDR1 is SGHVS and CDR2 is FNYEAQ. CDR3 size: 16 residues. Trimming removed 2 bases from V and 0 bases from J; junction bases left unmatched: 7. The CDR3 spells CASSLYAGQASYEQYF. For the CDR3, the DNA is TGTGCCAGCAGCTTATACGCAGGACAGGCCTCCTACGAGCAGTACTTC. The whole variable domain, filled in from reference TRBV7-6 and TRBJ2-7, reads GAGVSQSPRYKVTKRGQDVALRCDPISGHVSLYWYRQALGQGPEFLTYFNYEAQQDKSGLPNDRFSAERPEGSISTLTIQRTEQRDSAMYRCASSLYAGQASYEQYFGPGTRLTVT.

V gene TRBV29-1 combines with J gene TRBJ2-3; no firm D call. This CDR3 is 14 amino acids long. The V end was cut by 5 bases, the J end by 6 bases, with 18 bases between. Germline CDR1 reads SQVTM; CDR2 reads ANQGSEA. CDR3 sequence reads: CSVKPGVGSDTQYF. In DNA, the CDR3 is TGCAGCGTTAAACCTGGGGTCGGGTCGGATACGCAGTATTTT.

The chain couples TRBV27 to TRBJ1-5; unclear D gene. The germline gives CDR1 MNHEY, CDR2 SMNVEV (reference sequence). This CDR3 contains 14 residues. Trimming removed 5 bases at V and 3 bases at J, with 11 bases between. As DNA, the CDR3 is TGTGCCAGCAGTCACGGAGGTAACAATCAGCCCCAGCATTTT. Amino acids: CASSHGGNNQPQHF.

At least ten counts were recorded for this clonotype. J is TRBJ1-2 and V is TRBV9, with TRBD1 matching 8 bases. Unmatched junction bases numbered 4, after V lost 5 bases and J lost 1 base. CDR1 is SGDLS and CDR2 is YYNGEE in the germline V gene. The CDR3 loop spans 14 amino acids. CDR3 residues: CASSPTGGNYGYTF. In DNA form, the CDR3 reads TGTGCCAGCAGTCCAACAGGGGGTAACTATGGCTACACCTTC.

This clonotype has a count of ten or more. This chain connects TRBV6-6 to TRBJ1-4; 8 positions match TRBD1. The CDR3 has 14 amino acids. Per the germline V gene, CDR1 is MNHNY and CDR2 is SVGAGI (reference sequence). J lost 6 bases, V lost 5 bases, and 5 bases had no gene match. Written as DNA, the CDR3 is TGTGCCAGCAGTCTCGACAGGGGATATGAAAAACTGTTTTTT. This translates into CASSLDRGYEKLFF.

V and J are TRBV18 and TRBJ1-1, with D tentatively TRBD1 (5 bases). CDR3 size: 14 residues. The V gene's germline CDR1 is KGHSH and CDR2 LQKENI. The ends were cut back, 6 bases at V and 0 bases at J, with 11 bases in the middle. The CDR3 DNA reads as TGTGCCAGCTCGACAGCTCGAATGAACACTGAAGCTTTCTTT. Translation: CASSTARMNTEAFF.

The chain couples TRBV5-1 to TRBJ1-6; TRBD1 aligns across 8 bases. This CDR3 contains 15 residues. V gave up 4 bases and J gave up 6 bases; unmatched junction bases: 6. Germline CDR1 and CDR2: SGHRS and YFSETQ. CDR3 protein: CASSLRDRINSPLHF. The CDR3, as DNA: TGCGCCAGCAGCCTCCGGGACAGGATTAATTCACCCCTCCACTTT.

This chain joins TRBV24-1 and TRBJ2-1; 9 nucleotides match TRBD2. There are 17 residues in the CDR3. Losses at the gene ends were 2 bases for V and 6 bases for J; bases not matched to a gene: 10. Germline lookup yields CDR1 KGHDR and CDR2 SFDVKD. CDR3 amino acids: CATSDSRLAGRFNEQFF. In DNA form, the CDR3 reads TGTGCCACCAGTGATTCGCGTCTAGCGGGGCGCTTCAATGAGCAGTTCTTC.

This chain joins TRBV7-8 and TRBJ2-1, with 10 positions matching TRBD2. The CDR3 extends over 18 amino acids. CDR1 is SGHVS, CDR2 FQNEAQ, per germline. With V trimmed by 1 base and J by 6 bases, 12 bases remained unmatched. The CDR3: CASSLVQGRLAGVNEQFF. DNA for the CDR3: TGTGCCAGCAGCTTAGTACAGGGCAGGCTAGCGGGGGTCAATGAGCAGTTCTTC.

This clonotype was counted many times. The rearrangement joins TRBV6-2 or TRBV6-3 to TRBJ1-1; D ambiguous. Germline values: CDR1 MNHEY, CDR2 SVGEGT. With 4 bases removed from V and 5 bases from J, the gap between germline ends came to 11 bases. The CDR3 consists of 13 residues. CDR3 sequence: CASSFGVETEAFF. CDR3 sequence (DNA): TGTGCCAGCAGTTTCGGGGTGGAGACTGAAGCTTTCTTT.

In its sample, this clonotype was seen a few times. The CDR3 region is CASSLSASSYNEQFF. The CDR3 nucleotides read TGTGCCAGCAGCTTATCGGCCAGCTCCTACAATGAGCAGTTCTTC. The J gene is TRBJ2-1, the V gene TRBV7-9; D unclear. There are 15 residues in the CDR3. Germline CDR1 and CDR2: SEHNR and FQNEAQ (reference sequence). The V end was cut by 2 bases, the J end by 0 bases, with 8 bases between.

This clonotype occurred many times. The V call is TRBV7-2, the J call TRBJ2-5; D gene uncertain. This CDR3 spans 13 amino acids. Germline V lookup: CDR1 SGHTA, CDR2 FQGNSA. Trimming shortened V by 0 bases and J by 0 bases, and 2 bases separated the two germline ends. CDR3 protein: CASSLAYQETQYF. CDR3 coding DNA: TGTGCCAGCAGCTTAGCCTACCAAGAGACCCAGTACTTC.

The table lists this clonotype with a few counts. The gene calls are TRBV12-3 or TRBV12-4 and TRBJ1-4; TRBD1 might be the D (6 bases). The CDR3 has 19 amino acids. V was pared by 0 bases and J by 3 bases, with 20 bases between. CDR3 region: CASSLARPSGDDANEKLFF. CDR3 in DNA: TGTGCCAGCAGTTTAGCGAGACCTTCAGGGGATGATGCTAATGAAAAACTGTTTTTT.

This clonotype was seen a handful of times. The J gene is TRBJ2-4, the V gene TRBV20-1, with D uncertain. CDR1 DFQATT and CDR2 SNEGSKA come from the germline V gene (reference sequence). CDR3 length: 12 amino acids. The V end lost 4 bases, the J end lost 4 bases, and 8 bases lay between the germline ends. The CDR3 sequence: CSAKGLKNIQYF. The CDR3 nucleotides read TGCAGTGCTAAGGGTCTTAAAAACATTCAGTACTTC.

CDR3 nucleotides: TGTGCCAGCAGCGTAACGGGACAGTACGAGCAGTACTTC. It yields the protein CASSVTGQYEQYF. V and J are TRBV9 and TRBJ2-7; 7 positions match TRBD1. The V and J ends lost 1 base and 4 bases, in that order; junction bases with no gene match: 2. In germline, CDR1 is SGDLS, CDR2 YYNGEE. This CDR3 contains 13 residues.

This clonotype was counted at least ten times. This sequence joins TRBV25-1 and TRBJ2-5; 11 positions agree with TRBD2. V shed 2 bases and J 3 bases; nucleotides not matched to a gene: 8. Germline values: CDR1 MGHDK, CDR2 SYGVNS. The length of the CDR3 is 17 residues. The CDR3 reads CASSELLLAGAEETQYF. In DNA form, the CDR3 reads TGTGCCAGCAGTGAACTCTTACTAGCGGGGGCCGAAGAGACCCAGTACTTC.

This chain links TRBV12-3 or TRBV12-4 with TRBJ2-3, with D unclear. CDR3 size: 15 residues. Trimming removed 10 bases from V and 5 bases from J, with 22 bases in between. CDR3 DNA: TGTGCCACAGGAAAAGGCAGAGAAAGTGGAGATACGCAGTATTTT. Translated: CATGKGRESGDTQYF.

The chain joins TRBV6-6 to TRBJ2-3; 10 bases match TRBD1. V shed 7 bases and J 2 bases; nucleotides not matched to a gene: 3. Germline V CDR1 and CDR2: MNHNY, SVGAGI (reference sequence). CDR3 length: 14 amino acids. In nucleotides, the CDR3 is TGTGCCAGCACCGGGACAGGGGCCACAGATACGCAGTATTTT. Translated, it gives CASTGTGATDTQYF.

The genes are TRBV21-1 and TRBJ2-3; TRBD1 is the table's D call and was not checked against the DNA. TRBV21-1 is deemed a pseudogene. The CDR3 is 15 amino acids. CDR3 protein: CASARGSGGTDTQYF. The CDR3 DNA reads TGTGCCAGCGCCCGGGGTTCTGGGGGCACAGATACGCAGTATTTT.

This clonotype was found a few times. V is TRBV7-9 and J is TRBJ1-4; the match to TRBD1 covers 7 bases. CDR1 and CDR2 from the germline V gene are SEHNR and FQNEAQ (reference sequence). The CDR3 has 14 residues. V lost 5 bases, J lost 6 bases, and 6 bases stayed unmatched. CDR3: CASSQTGTDEKLFF. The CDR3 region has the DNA TGTGCCAGCAGCCAGACAGGGACCGATGAAAAACTGTTTTTT.

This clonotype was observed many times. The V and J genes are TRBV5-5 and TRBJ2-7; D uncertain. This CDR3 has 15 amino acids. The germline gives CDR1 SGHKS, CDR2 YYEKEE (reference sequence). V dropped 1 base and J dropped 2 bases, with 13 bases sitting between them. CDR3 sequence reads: CASSLFHEITYEQYF. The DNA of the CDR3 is TGTGCCAGCAGCTTGTTCCACGAGATAACCTACGAGCAGTACTTC.

The CDR3 region is CASSLGQGSDTQYF. The CDR3 DNA is TGTGCCAGCAGCTTGGGACAGGGGTCAGATACGCAGTATTTT. V and J are TRBV7-9 and TRBJ2-3; 10 positions agree with TRBD1. Unmatched junction bases numbered 1, after V lost 3 bases and J lost 4 bases. In germline, CDR1 is SEHNR, CDR2 FQNEAQ (reference sequence). The CDR3 consists of 14 residues.

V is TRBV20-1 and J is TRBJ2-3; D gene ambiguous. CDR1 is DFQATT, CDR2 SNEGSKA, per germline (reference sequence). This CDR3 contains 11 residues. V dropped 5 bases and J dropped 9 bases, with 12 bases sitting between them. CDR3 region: CSAGQSRTQYF. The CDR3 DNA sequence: TGCAGTGCTGGGCAGTCTAGGACGCAGTATTTT.

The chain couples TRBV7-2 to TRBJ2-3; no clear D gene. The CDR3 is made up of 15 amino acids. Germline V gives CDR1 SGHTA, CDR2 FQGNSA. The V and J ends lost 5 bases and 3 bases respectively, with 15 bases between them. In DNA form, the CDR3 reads TGTGCCAGCAGCCTAGAAAGGCCGAAGACAGATACGCAGTATTTT. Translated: CASSLERPKTDTQYF.

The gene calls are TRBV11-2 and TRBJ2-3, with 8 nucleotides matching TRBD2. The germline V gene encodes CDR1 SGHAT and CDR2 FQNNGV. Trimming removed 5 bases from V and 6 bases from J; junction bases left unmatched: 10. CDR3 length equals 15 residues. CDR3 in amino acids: CASSVQAGAMDTQYF. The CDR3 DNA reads TGTGCCAGCAGCGTGCAAGCGGGGGCGATGGATACGCAGTATTTT. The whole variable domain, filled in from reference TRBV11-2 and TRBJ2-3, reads EAGVAQSPRYKIIEKRQSVAFWCNPISGHATLYWYQQILGQGPKLLIQFQNNGVVDDSQLPKDRFSAERLKGVDSTLKIQPAKLEDSAVYLCASSVQAGAMDTQYFGPGTRLTVL.

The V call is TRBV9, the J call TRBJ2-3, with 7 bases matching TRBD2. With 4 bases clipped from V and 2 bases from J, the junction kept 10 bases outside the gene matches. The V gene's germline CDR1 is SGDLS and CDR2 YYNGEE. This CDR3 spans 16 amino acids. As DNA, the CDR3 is TGTGCCAGCAGCCTGACAACCGGGACTAACACAGATACGCAGTATTTT. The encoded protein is CASSLTTGTNTDTQYF.

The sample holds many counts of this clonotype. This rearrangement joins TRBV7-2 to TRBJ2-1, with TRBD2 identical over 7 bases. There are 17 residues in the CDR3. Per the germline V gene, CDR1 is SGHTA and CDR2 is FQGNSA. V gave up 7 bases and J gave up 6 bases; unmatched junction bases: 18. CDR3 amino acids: CASTYFYMASGANEQFF. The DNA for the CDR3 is TGTGCCAGCACCTACTTCTATATGGCTAGCGGAGCCAATGAGCAGTTCTTC.

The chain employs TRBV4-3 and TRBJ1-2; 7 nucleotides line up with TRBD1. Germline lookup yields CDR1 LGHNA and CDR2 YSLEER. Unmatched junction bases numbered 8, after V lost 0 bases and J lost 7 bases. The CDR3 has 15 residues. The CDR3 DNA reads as TGCGCCAGCAGCCAAGATAGGAGGGGGCGCGGTGGCTACACCTTC. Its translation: CASSQDRRGRGGYTF.

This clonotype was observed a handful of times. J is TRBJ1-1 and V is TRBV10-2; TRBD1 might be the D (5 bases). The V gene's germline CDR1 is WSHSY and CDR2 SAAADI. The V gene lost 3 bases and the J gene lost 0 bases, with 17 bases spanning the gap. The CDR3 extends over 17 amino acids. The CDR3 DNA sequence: TGCGCCAGCAGTGAAGATTGGGGAGACAGACTGAACACTGAAGCTTTCTTT. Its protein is CASSEDWGDRLNTEAFF.